This T cell receptor beta chain was observed in a study of human T cells and chemical hapten exposure. Across the whole study: Small differences in pooled library volume mainly drove the variation in TCR yields per sample.

Unique molecular identifiers were attached to individual cDNA molecules within the library. TCRdb re-called the RACE reads through MiXCR, storing one row per CDR3 protein. The sample holds fewer than 300,000 distinct CDR3 sequences, around 7% seen once. Time point meaning: pre-sensitization, week 0. The treatment here: therapeutic diphenylcyclopropenone sensitization with weekly scalp DPC. Alopecia patients between 18 and 70 years old and suitable for DPC were used as donors. Germline V gives CDR1 SGHAT, CDR2 FQNNGV. This CDR3 has 15 residues. V gave up 2 bases and J gave up 0 bases, with 5 bases separating them.

This sequence joins TRBV11-2 and TRBJ2-6; D ambiguous. The sample was whole blood, taken in connection with sensitization to the hapten diphenylcyclopropenone (DPC). The receptor's source is a man between 18 and 35 years old with alopecia areata. Some clones in this sample may be carry-over from other donors' samples. The CDR3, as DNA: TGTGCCAGCAGCTTACCGGGCTCTGGGGCCAACGTCCTGACTTTC. It translates to CASSLPGSGANVLTF.